The 9 T cell receptor beta chains below were found in one sample sequenced in a study of T cells in localized non-small cell lung cancer. Profiling relied on immunoSEQ multiplex PCR, and the TCRdb table lists in-frame clones only, not all of them. The table lists 30,000 to 35,000 clones, about 90% of them singletons. Sample: peripheral blood, taken before any cancer treatment. The receptors were sampled from a woman aged 35 to 70 with stage I lung adenocarcinoma.

The chain couples TRBV4-3 to TRBJ1-4; perhaps TRBD1 as D (5 bases). Trimming removed 3 bases at V and 2 bases at J, with 10 bases between. Germline V gives CDR1 LGHNA, CDR2 YSLEER. The CDR3 consists of 15 residues. The DNA of the CDR3 is TGCGCCAGCAGCCAGGCTGAGGGGACTAATGAAAAACTGTTTTTT. It codes for CASSQAEGTNEKLFF.

The chain joins TRBV2 to TRBJ2-5; 7 bases fit TRBD1. With V trimmed by 3 bases and J by 1 base, 5 bases remained unmatched. This CDR3 is built from 15 residues. Germline V CDR1 and CDR2: SNHLY, FYNNEI. CDR3 amino acids: CASSEEAGGQETQYF. Written as DNA, the CDR3 is TGTGCCAGCAGTGAGGAGGCAGGGGGCCAAGAGACCCAGTACTTC. Looking up the rest from reference TRBV2 and TRBJ2-5 gives the full variable domain: EPEVTQTPSHQVTQMGQEVILRCVPISNHLYFYWYRQILGQKVEFLVSFYNNEISEKSEIFDDQFSVERPDGSNFTLKIRSTKLEDSAMYFCASSEEAGGQETQYFGPGTRLLVL.

The J gene is TRBJ1-4, the V gene TRBV6-1; the D gene is possibly TRBD1 (5 bases). Germline CDR1 and CDR2: MNHNS and SASEGT. The CDR3 has 13 amino acids. V shed 2 bases and J shed 10 bases, with 11 bases lying between them. The CDR3 region is CASSETGEAKLFF. The CDR3 nucleotides are TGTGCCAGCAGTGAAACAGGAGAGGCAAAACTGTTTTTT.

This chain connects TRBV28 to TRBJ1-6; TRBD1 might be the D (5 bases). V lost 8 bases, J lost 2 bases, and 16 bases lay in between. There are 16 residues in the CDR3. Per germline, CDR1 MDHEN and CDR2 SYDVKM. The CDR3 coding sequence is TGTGCCAGCTATGGGGGGGGTAGTACCTATAATTCACCCCTCCACTTT. This translates into CASYGGGSTYNSPLHF.

The J gene is TRBJ1-4, the V gene TRBV7-9; no definite D call. The germline V gene encodes CDR1 SEHNR and CDR2 FQNEAQ (reference sequence). The CDR3 loop spans 12 amino acids. V was pared by 8 bases and J by 3 bases, with 7 bases between. The CDR3 region is CASSGANEKLFF. Written as DNA, the CDR3 is TGTGCCAGCTCCGGGGCTAATGAAAAACTGTTTTTT.

The gene calls are TRBV7-9 and TRBJ2-5; D gene ambiguous. The CDR3 is 12 residues long. Germline CDR1 is SEHNR and CDR2 is FQNEAQ (reference sequence). Trimming cost V 3 bases and J 4 bases, with 6 bases left between them. Here the CDR3 DNA reads TGTGCCAGCAGCTTCAAGGGAGAGACCCAGTACTTC. Its translation is CASSFKGETQYF.

This rearrangement joins TRBV7-2 to TRBJ2-3, with D unclear. This CDR3 spans 14 amino acids. V lost 5 bases, J lost 6 bases, and 15 bases lay in between. From germline, CDR1 is SGHTA and CDR2 FQGNSA. CDR3 sequence (DNA): TGTGCCAGCAGCCCTTGGGATAGCTCGGATACGCAGTATTTT. Translating it yields CASSPWDSSDTQYF. Filled out from reference TRBV7-2 and TRBJ2-3, the complete variable domain reads GAGVSQSPSNKVTEKGKDVELRCDPISGHTALYWYRQSLGQGLEFLIYFQGNSAPDKSGLPSDRFSAERTGGSVSTLTIQRTQQEDSAVYLCASSPWDSSDTQYFGPGTRLTVL.

The chain couples TRBV6-4 to TRBJ1-2; D remains ambiguous. The V and J ends lost 6 bases and 0 bases respectively, with 5 bases between them. The germline CDR1 and CDR2 sequences are MRHNA and SNTAGT. CDR3 length: 12 amino acids. CDR3 protein: CASRASNYGYTF. CDR3 in DNA: TGTGCCAGCAGGGCCTCTAACTATGGCTACACCTTC.

V is TRBV10-1 and J is TRBJ1-1, with TRBD1 matching 11 bases. The junction had 2 bases not matched to a gene; V was cut back by 3 bases and J by 5 bases. This CDR3 spans 14 amino acids. The germline gives CDR1 WNHNN, CDR2 SYGVQD (reference sequence). Here the CDR3 DNA reads TGCGCCAGCAGTGATGGGACAGGGGGGACTGAAGCTTTCTTT. This sequence encodes CASSDGTGGTEAFF.